One and the same sample provided the 11 T cell receptor beta chains below, sequenced in a study of T cell responses to AZD1222 COVID-19 vaccine. Some clones are missing from TCRdb's copy, which holds only in-frame ones; the method was immunoSEQ multiplex PCR. The repertoire consists of about 85,000 clones, with roughly nine tenths occurring once and the leading ten covering around 2.2%. Here the sequenced sample was peripheral blood, taken on day 0 of AZD1222 vaccination. The receptors were gathered from an adult in good health.

The rearrangement links TRBV3-1 (or the pseudogene TRBV3-2) to TRBJ1-2; D is uncertain. Deletions cut 1 base from V and 4 bases from J, with 10 bases between. The CDR3 sequence is 14 residues long. The germline CDR1 and CDR2 sequences are LGHDT and YNNKEL (reference sequence). The CDR3 DNA sequence: TGTGCCAGCAGCCAAGGTCCGGCCGGCTATGGCTACACCTTC. This gives the protein CASSQGPAGYGYTF.

This sequence joins TRBV19 and TRBJ1-1; no reliable D call. CDR3 size: 13 residues. Per germline, CDR1 LNHDA and CDR2 SQIVND (reference sequence). Trimming cost V 7 bases and J 0 bases, with 9 bases left between them. CDR3 nucleotides: TGTGCCAGTACCGAGTCTCTGAACACTGAAGCTTTCTTT. It codes for CASTESLNTEAFF.

This chain connects TRBV6-5 to TRBJ1-2; 7 bases are a match to TRBD1. The V and J ends lost 6 bases and 11 bases, in that order; junction bases with no gene match: 9. The CDR3 is made up of 12 amino acids. The germline V gene has CDR1 MNHEY and CDR2 SVGAGI. CDR3 sequence reads: CASRAPGQQYTF. The CDR3 DNA reads TGTGCCAGCAGGGCTCCGGGACAGCAATACACCTTC.

The CDR3 reads CASSPWGGNEQFF. CDR3 sequence (DNA): TGTGCCAGCTCACCATGGGGGGGGAATGAGCAGTTCTTC. The chain carries TRBV18 and TRBJ2-1, with 7 bases fitting TRBD2. Trimming cost V 2 bases and J 7 bases; bases outside gene matches: 2. Germline CDR1 reads KGHSH; CDR2 reads LQKENI. There are 13 residues in the CDR3.

V and J are TRBV6-6 and TRBJ1-1; 9 bases are shared with TRBD1. V dropped 2 bases and J dropped 3; count of bases not matched to a gene: 7. This CDR3 comprises 16 residues. The V gene's germline CDR1 is MNHNY and CDR2 SVGAGI (reference sequence). The CDR3 DNA reads as TGTGCCAGCAGTTACCCAACAGGGGGCGCCGACACTGAAGCTTTCTTT. This sequence encodes CASSYPTGGADTEAFF.

J is TRBJ1-6 and V is TRBV27; D gene ambiguous. The V end lost 3 bases, the J end lost 5 bases, and 8 bases lay between the germline ends. The CDR3 extends over 14 amino acids. Germline lookup yields CDR1 MNHEY and CDR2 SMNVEV (reference sequence). The CDR3 loop reads CASSLWEDNSPLHF. The CDR3 coding sequence is TGTGCCAGCAGTTTGTGGGAGGATAATTCACCCCTCCACTTT.

This chain joins TRBV18 and TRBJ2-1; 9 nucleotides agree with TRBD1. The CDR3 spans 16 residues. V gave up 9 bases and J gave up 5 bases; unmatched junction bases: 14. Germline lookup yields CDR1 KGHSH and CDR2 LQKENI. In nucleotides, the CDR3 is TGTGCCAGTACACGCGAGGGGACAGGGAATGACAATGAGCAGTTCTTC. It yields the protein CASTREGTGNDNEQFF.

The gene calls are TRBV2 and TRBJ1-1; 8 positions match TRBD1. Looked up from germline, CDR1 is SNHLY and CDR2 is FYNNEI. The CDR3 runs 15 residues. With V trimmed by 7 bases and J by 4 bases, 11 bases remained unmatched. The CDR3 DNA reads TGTGCCAGCAACGGACAGGGAATTCGAGGCACTGAAGCTTTCTTT. Translated: CASNGQGIRGTEAFF. The variable domain in full, completed from reference TRBV2 and TRBJ1-1, reads EPEVTQTPSHQVTQMGQEVILRCVPISNHLYFYWYRQILGQKVEFLVSFYNNEISEKSEIFDDQFSVERPDGSNFTLKIRSTKLEDSAMYFCASNGQGIRGTEAFFGQGTRLTVV.

The chain has TRBV30 and TRBJ2-7, with 7 bases fitting TRBD2. The CDR3 runs 15 residues. CDR1 is GTSNPN and CDR2 is SVGIG in the germline V gene (reference sequence). Trimming cost V 5 bases and J 7 bases; bases outside gene matches: 17. The CDR3: CAWARDSLVGGEQYF. The CDR3 nucleotides read TGTGCCTGGGCTCGGGACTCGCTAGTGGGGGGGGAGCAGTACTTC. The full variable domain, with the rest looked up from reference TRBV30 and TRBJ2-7, is SQTIHQWPATLVQPVGSPLSLECTVEGTSNPNLYWYRQAAGRGLQLLFYSVGIGQISSEVPQNLSASRPQDRQFILSSKKLLLSDSGFYLCAWARDSLVGGEQYFGPGTRLTVT.

This clone showed up just a few times. J is TRBJ1-2 and V is TRBV6-5; D gene unclear. V lost 2 bases to trimming and J lost 1 base, with 14 bases between them. The CDR3 runs to 16 residues. The V gene's germline CDR1 is MNHEY and CDR2 SVGAGI. The chain's CDR3 is CASSYDGGDLNYGYTF. CDR3 sequence (DNA): TGTGCCAGCAGTTACGACGGCGGAGATCTTAACTATGGCTACACCTTC.

V and J are TRBV29-1 and TRBJ2-2, with a possible D match to TRBD2 (5 bases). Trimming took 4 bases from V and 9 from J, leaving 18 bases between them. The CDR3 covers 14 residues. CDR1 and CDR2 (germline): SQVTM, ANQGSEA. CDR3 sequence (DNA): TGCAGCGTTGTTTATGGAGGCCCTCACCGGGAGCTGTTTTTT. It is translated as CSVVYGGPHRELFF.